These 25 T cell receptor beta chains came from one sample sequenced in a study of shared clonotypes between healthy human individuals. Data came from immunoSEQ multiplex PCR; TCRdb stores just in-frame clones and leaves some out. This table holds 1,500,000 or so clones, around 97% found once. Sequenced sample: naive CD4+ T cells sorted from blood. As for subset: CD45RA+ positively selected. These receptors were obtained from a man aged 25 to 40 in good health.

The chain employs TRBV19 and TRBJ1-1; TRBD1 matches 8 bases. The CDR3 runs to 14 residues. Germline V gives CDR1 LNHDA, CDR2 SQIVND (reference sequence). V dropped 6 bases and J dropped 2; count of bases not matched to a gene: 5. CDR3 sequence: CASRSGQENTEAFF. CDR3 nucleotide sequence: TGTGCCAGTAGATCGGGACAGGAAAACACTGAAGCTTTCTTT.

The chain recombines TRBV27 with TRBJ1-5; TRBD1 agrees at 10 bases. The germline V gene encodes CDR1 MNHEY and CDR2 SMNVEV (reference sequence). The CDR3 sequence is 16 residues long. V was clipped by 5 bases and J by 2 bases; unmatched bases: 6. The CDR3: CASSPTGGSRNQPQHF. CDR3 DNA: TGTGCCAGCAGTCCGACAGGGGGCTCTCGCAATCAGCCCCAGCATTTT.

The genes are TRBV29-1 and TRBJ2-7; D is perhaps TRBD2 (5 bases). V lost 4 bases to trimming and J lost 5 bases, with 9 bases between them. The CDR3 consists of 11 residues. Germline V gives CDR1 SQVTM, CDR2 ANQGSEA. CDR3 sequence: CSVGGPDEQYF. The CDR3, as DNA: TGCAGCGTTGGAGGGCCAGACGAGCAGTACTTC.

The chain joins TRBV28 to TRBJ2-1; tentatively, D is TRBD1 or TRBD2 (5 bases each). This CDR3 has 14 residues. CDR1 and CDR2 from the germline V gene are MDHEN and SYDVKM. Trimming took off 5 bases at V and 4 bases at J, with 12 bases between the two ends. CDR3 in amino acids: CASSHRDRYNEQFF. The CDR3 nucleotides are TGTGCCAGCAGTCACCGGGACCGTTACAATGAGCAGTTCTTC. Full variable domain (rest looked up from reference TRBV28 and TRBJ2-1): DVKVTQSSRYLVKRTGEKVFLECVQDMDHENMFWYRQDPGLGLRLIYFSYDVKMKEKGDIPEGYSVSREKKERFSLILESASTNQTSMYLCASSHRDRYNEQFFGPGTRLTVL.

As for this clone: This sample includes further DNA sequences coding for the same CDR3. The chain combines TRBV30 with TRBJ1-1, with D uncertain. V lost 0 bases and J 1 base, leaving 6 bases between the germline ends. Germline values: CDR1 GTSNPN, CDR2 SVGIG (reference sequence). CDR3 length: 13 residues. The CDR3 is CAWSVRQNTEAFF. The CDR3 DNA follows: TGTGCCTGGAGTGTACGGCAGAACACTGAAGCTTTCTTT.

The V call is TRBV19, the J call TRBJ2-1, with 9 nucleotides matching TRBD2. Trimming took 3 bases from V and 10 from J; bases not matched to a gene: 10. Germline assignment: CDR1 LNHDA and CDR2 SQIVND (reference sequence). The CDR3 extends over 15 amino acids. CDR3 protein: CASSMQGGRAREQFF. For the CDR3, the DNA is TGTGCCAGTAGTATGCAGGGCGGGAGGGCTAGAGAGCAGTTCTTC.

This clone has just one count. The chain employs TRBV15 and TRBJ2-3; the match to TRBD2 covers 7 bases. This CDR3 comprises 17 residues. Germline V gene data show CDR1 as LNHNV and CDR2 as YYDKDF (reference sequence). V was clipped by 3 bases and J by 0 bases; unmatched bases: 9. In DNA form, the CDR3 reads TGTGCCACCAGCAGGGTGGCTAGCGGATATAGCACAGATACGCAGTATTTT. Its protein product is CATSRVASGYSTDTQYF.

This clone was observed once. The chain uses TRBV27 and TRBJ1-5; 9 bases agree with TRBD1. Germline assignment: CDR1 MNHEY and CDR2 SMNVEV (reference sequence). The J segment lost 7 bases and the V segment lost 4 bases, leaving 8 bases of the junction unmatched. The CDR3 has 15 amino acids. The CDR3 region has the DNA TGTGCCAGCAGTTCCGACAGGGGGTCCTTGCAGCCCCAGCATTTT. The encoded protein is CASSSDRGSLQPQHF.

This clone was seen a single time. The V call is TRBV11-2, the J call TRBJ1-4; possibly TRBD1 for D (6 bases). V was shortened by 6 bases and J by 8 bases, with 16 bases between the two germline ends. The CDR3 length is 14 residues. The germline V gene has CDR1 SGHAT and CDR2 FQNNGV. In DNA, the CDR3 is TGTGCCAGCAGATTGGACAGCGATGGGGAAAAACTGTTTTTT. Its protein product is CASRLDSDGEKLFF.

V and J are TRBV10-3 and TRBJ2-1, with TRBD2 identical over 8 bases. J lost 5 bases, V lost 8 bases, and 8 bases had no gene match. CDR1 is ENHRY and CDR2 is SYGVKD in the germline V gene. The CDR3 length is 14 residues. The CDR3 here is CAIPGDSGNNEQFF. The CDR3 DNA is TGTGCCATCCCAGGTGATAGCGGGAACAATGAGCAGTTCTTC.

CDR3 nucleotides: TGCGCCAGCAGCCTTATTAGCGGGTCGGGCACAGATACGCAGTATTTT. It is translated as CASSLISGSGTDTQYF. This chain uses TRBV5-1 with TRBJ2-3; 7 nucleotides match TRBD2. CDR3 length equals 16 residues. The V gene's germline CDR1 is SGHRS and CDR2 YFSETQ. Trimming removed 4 bases from V and 1 base from J; junction bases left unmatched: 9.

V usage is TRBV14 and J usage is TRBJ2-6, with 8 bases lining up with TRBD1. From germline, CDR1 is SGHDN and CDR2 FVKESK. CDR3 length equals 18 residues. With V trimmed by 4 bases and J by 4 bases, 12 bases remained unmatched. The CDR3 nucleotides read TGTGCCAGCAGCCCGGTGGGACAGGCCTTCGGCGGGGCCAACGTCCTGACTTTC. Translated, it gives CASSPVGQAFGGANVLTF.

J is TRBJ1-5 and V is TRBV2; TRBD1 aligns across 10 bases. The V and J ends lost 6 bases and 5 bases, in that order; junction bases with no gene match: 7. Germline V gene sequence: CDR1 SNHLY, CDR2 FYNNEI. The CDR3 is 15 residues long. CDR3 nucleotides: TGTGCCAGCAGACAACTGGGGACAGGGGATCAGCCCCAGCATTTT. It translates to CASRQLGTGDQPQHF. The variable domain in full, with the rest retrieved from reference TRBV2 and TRBJ1-5, is EPEVTQTPSHQVTQMGQEVILRCVPISNHLYFYWYRQILGQKVEFLVSFYNNEISEKSEIFDDQFSVERPDGSNFTLKIRSTKLEDSAMYFCASRQLGTGDQPQHFGDGTRLSIL.

Only one count was recorded for this clone. The V gene is TRBV23-1, the J gene TRBJ1-5; no definite D call. TRBV23-1 is known as an ORF, though its function is uncertain. CDR3 size: 15 residues. V was trimmed by 6 bases and J by 4 bases, leaving 16 bases between them. CDR3 in amino acids: CASRGFGYYNQPQHF. Written as DNA, the CDR3 is TGCGCCAGCAGGGGATTCGGATATTATAATCAGCCCCAGCATTTT.

The rearrangement links TRBV5-4 to TRBJ1-2; D possibly corresponds to TRBD1 (5 bases). Trimming pared 2 bases from V and 3 bases from J, leaving 17 bases between. Germline assignment: CDR1 SGHNT and CDR2 YYREEE (reference sequence). The CDR3 loop spans 16 amino acids. CDR3 amino acids: CASSFLGAGGDYGYTF. CDR3 sequence (DNA): TGTGCCAGCAGCTTTCTAGGGGCAGGTGGGGACTATGGCTACACCTTC.

This sequence joins TRBV21-1 and TRBJ2-3; the D call TRBD1 from the table was never checked on the DNA. TRBV21-1 is listed as a pseudogene. The CDR3 sequence is 16 residues long. CDR3 amino acids: CASSKYRGSGPDTQYF. CDR3 bases: TGTGCCAGCAGCAAATACAGGGGATCAGGGCCAGATACGCAGTATTTT.

The chain recombines TRBV7-8 with TRBJ2-7; 7 bases match TRBD1. Losses at the gene ends were 4 bases for V and 4 bases for J; bases not matched to a gene: 7. This CDR3 is built from 14 residues. The germline CDR1 and CDR2 sequences are SGHVS and FQNEAQ. In DNA form, the CDR3 reads TGTGCCAGCAGCTCCGACAGGGCTGGGTACGAGCAGTACTTC. Its protein is CASSSDRAGYEQYF.

The rearrangement joins TRBV5-1 to TRBJ2-7; 7 nucleotides match TRBD1. After removal of 4 bases from V and 5 bases from J, the junction contained 6 bases not matched to a gene. CDR1 and CDR2 (germline): SGHRS, YFSETQ. The CDR3 loop spans 13 amino acids. CDR3 amino acids: CASSPDRPNEQYF. CDR3 bases: TGCGCCAGCAGCCCGGACAGGCCCAACGAGCAGTACTTC.

CDR3 in DNA: TGTGCCAGCAGTGGCCCCGGGACTGAATCCTACGAGCAGTACTTC. Its translation is CASSGPGTESYEQYF. The gene calls are TRBV25-1 and TRBJ2-7, with D perhaps TRBD2 (6 bases). The CDR3 totals 15 residues. V was trimmed by 4 bases and J by 1 base, leaving 14 bases between them. Germline V gene sequence: CDR1 MGHDK, CDR2 SYGVNS.

This CDR3 is CASSLEFGADTGELFF. The CDR3 coding sequence is TGCGCCAGCAGCTTGGAATTTGGAGCGGACACCGGGGAGCTGTTTTTT. The V and J genes are TRBV5-1 and TRBJ2-2, with D tentatively TRBD2 (5 bases). V was cut by 0 bases and J by 3 bases, with 12 bases left in between. The CDR3 has 16 amino acids. Germline loops: CDR1 SGHRS, CDR2 YFSETQ.

The rearrangement joins TRBV18 to TRBJ1-2, with a tentative D call TRBD1 (5 bases). The V end lost 2 bases, the J end lost 4 bases, and 14 bases lay between the germline ends. Germline V gives CDR1 KGHSH, CDR2 LQKENI. The CDR3 has 15 residues. The CDR3 nucleotides are TGTGCCAGCTCACCAGGGGCAGCCCTGGGCTATGGCTACACCTTC. Encoded protein: CASSPGAALGYGYTF.

The chain couples TRBV6-4 to TRBJ2-5, with TRBD1 identical over 8 bases. The germline V gene encodes CDR1 MRHNA and CDR2 SNTAGT. The CDR3 spans 13 residues. V lost 6 bases and J lost 4; bases outside the gene matches: 4. The CDR3 nucleotides are TGTGCCAGCAGATGGACAGGGAGAGAGACCCAGTACTTC. Protein: CASRWTGRETQYF.

The chain uses TRBV28 and TRBJ1-5; 8 nucleotides align to TRBD1. The CDR3 consists of 14 residues. The germline CDR1 and CDR2 sequences are MDHEN and SYDVKM. Unmatched junction bases numbered 4, after V lost 6 bases and J lost 3 bases. The chain's CDR3 is CASRETGVNQPQHF. In DNA form, the CDR3 reads TGTGCCAGCAGGGAGACAGGGGTCAATCAGCCCCAGCATTTT.

V and J are TRBV7-9 and TRBJ2-1; TRBD1 matches at 9 bases. The germline V gene encodes CDR1 SEHNR and CDR2 FQNEAQ (reference sequence). This CDR3 spans 14 amino acids. With V trimmed by 9 bases and J by 6 bases, 9 bases remained unmatched. CDR3 amino acids: CASNPKTGGNEQFF. CDR3 bases: TGTGCCAGTAATCCGAAGACAGGGGGCAATGAGCAGTTCTTC.

The V gene is TRBV5-4, the J gene TRBJ2-5; 7 bases align to TRBD2. The length of the CDR3 is 13 residues. The junction had 3 bases not matched to a gene; V was cut back by 7 bases and J by 0 bases. From germline, CDR1 is SGHNT and CDR2 YYREEE (reference sequence). CDR3 coding DNA: TGTGCCAGCGAAGCGGGAAACCAAGAGACCCAGTACTTC. This sequence encodes CASEAGNQETQYF.